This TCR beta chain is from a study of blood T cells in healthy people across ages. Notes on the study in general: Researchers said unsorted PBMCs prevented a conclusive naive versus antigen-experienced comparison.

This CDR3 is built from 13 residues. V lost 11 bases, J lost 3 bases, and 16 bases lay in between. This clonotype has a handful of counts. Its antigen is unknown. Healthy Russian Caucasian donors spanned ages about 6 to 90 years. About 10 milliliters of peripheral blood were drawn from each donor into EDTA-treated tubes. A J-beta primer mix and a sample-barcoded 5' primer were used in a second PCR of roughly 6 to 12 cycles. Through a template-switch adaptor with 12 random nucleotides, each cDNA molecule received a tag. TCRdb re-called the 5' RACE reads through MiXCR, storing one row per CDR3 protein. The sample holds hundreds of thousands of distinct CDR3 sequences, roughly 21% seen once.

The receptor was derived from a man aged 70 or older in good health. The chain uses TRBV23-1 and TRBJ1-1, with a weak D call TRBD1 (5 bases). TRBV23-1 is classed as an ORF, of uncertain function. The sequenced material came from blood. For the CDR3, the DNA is TGCGCCGAGGGGAGGTATGTGGACACTGAAGCTTTCTTT. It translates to CAEGRYVDTEAFF.